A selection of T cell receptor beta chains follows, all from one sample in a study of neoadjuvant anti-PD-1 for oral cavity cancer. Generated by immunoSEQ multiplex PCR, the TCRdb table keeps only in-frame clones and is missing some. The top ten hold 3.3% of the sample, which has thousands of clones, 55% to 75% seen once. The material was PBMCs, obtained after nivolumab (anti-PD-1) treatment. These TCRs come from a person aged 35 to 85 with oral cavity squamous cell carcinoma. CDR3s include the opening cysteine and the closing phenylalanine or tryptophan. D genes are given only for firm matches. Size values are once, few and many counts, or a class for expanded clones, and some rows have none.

TGCGCCAGCAGCTCTGCCGGGACAGGGTATCGCGAGCAGTACTTC	CASSSAGTGYREQYF	TRBV5-1	TRBJ2-7	TRBD1	NA
TGTGCCAGCAGTGGCGACAGTGACTCTGGGGCCAACGTCCTGACTTTC	CASSGDSDSGANVLTF	TRBV6-4	TRBJ2-6	NA	NA
TGCGCCAGCAGCCAAGGGGGGGAGGGGTACAATGAGCAGTTCTTC	CASSQGGEGYNEQFF	TRBV4-1	TRBJ2-1	TRBD2	NA
TGTGCCAGCAGCTTATCCGGGACAGGGGTTTCACCCCTCCACTTT	CASSLSGTGVSPLHF	TRBV7-3	TRBJ1-6	TRBD1	few
TGTGCCAGCAGCTTGCGGGTTGGGAGGACTGAAGCTTTCTTT	CASSLRVGRTEAFF	TRBV7-9	TRBJ1-1	NA	NA
TGTGCCAGCAGTGAAGCGCTTCTGGGCTGGTATGGCTACACCTTC	CASSEALLGWYGYTF	TRBV2	TRBJ1-2	NA	NA
TGTGCCAGCACCTCAGGGGACGAGCAGTACTTC	CASTSGDEQYF	TRBV5-4	TRBJ2-7	NA	NA
TGTGCCAGCAGCTTGGGGGTCAGGGGCCGGCAACTTAACTATGGCTACACCTTC	CASSLGVRGRQLNYGYTF	TRBV5-6	TRBJ1-2	NA	NA
TGTGCCAGCAGCGCCCAGACAGGGCGGAACACCGGGGAGCTGTTTTTT	CASSAQTGRNTGELFF	TRBV9	TRBJ2-2	TRBD1	NA
TGCGCCAGCAGCTTGAAGAACTATGGTACCGGGGAGCTGTTTTTT	CASSLKNYGTGELFF	TRBV5-1	TRBJ2-2	NA	medium-sized
TGTGCCAGCAGCTTAGACATATACACTGAAGCTTTCTTT	CASSLDIYTEAFF	TRBV7-9	TRBJ1-1	NA	NA
TGTGCCAGCAGCCGGGGGGGACCGAACACCGGGGAGCTGTTTTTT	CASSRGGPNTGELFF	TRBV5-4	TRBJ2-2	TRBD2	NA
TGTGCCATCAGTGATGACGACAGTCCAACTAATGAAAAACTGTTTTTT	CAISDDDSPTNEKLFF	TRBV10-3	TRBJ1-4	NA	NA
TGTGCCAGCAGTTCCTCCGGGACAAGGAACACTGAAGCTTTCTTT	CASSSSGTRNTEAFF	TRBV27	TRBJ1-1	NA	NA
TGTGCCAGTAGTATAGCCACACTGAACACTGAAGCTTTCTTT	CASSIATLNTEAFF	TRBV19	TRBJ1-1	NA	NA
TGTGCCAGCAGTTTGCTCGCTGGACTAGCGGGGGGGCCGGCGTTTGAGCAGTTCTTC	CASSLLAGLAGGPAFEQFF	TRBV27	TRBJ2-1	TRBD2	NA
TGTGCCAGCAGCCCAACATGGAGCTCCTACGAGCAGTACTTC	CASSPTWSSYEQYF	TRBV9	TRBJ2-7	NA	NA
TGTGCCATCAGCGGGACAGGGACGAACACCGGGGAGCTGTTTTTT	CAISGTGTNTGELFF	TRBV10-3	TRBJ2-2	TRBD1	NA